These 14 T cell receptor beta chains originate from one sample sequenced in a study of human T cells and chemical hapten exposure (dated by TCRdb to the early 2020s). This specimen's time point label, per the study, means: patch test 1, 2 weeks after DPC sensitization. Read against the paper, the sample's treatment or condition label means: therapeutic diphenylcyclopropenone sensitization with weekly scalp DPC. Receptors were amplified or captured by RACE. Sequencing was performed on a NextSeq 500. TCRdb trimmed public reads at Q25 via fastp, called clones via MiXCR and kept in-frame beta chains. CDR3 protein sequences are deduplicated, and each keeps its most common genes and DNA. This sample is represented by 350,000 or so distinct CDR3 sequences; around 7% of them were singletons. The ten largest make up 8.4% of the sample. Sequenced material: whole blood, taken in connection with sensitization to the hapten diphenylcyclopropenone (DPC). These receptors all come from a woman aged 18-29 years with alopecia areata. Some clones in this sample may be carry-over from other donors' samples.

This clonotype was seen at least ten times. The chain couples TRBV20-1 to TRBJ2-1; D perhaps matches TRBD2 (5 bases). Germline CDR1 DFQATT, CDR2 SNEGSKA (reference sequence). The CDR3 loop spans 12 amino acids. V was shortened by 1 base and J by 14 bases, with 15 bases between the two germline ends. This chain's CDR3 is CSARVVGDREFF. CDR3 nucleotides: TGCAGTGCTAGAGTGGTCGGGGATCGGGAGTTCTTC.

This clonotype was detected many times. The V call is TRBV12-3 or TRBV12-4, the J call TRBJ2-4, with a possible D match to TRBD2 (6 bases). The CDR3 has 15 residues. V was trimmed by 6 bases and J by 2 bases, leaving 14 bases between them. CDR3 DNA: TGTGCCAGCAGCCGAAACCGGGACTCCAAAAACATTCAGTACTTC. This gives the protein CASSRNRDSKNIQYF.

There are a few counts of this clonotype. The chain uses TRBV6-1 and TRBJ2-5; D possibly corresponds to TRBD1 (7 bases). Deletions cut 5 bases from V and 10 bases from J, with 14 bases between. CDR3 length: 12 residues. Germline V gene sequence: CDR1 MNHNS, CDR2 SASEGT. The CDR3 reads CASSMDRRGQYF. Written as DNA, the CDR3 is TGTGCCAGCAGTATGGACAGGAGGGGCCAGTACTTC.

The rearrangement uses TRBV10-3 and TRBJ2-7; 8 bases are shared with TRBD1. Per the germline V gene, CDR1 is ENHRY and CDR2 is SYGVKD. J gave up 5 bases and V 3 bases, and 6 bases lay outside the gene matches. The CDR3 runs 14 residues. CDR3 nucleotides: TGTGCCATCAGTGAAGCGCAGGGGGCCGACGAGCAGTACTTC. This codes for CAISEAQGADEQYF.

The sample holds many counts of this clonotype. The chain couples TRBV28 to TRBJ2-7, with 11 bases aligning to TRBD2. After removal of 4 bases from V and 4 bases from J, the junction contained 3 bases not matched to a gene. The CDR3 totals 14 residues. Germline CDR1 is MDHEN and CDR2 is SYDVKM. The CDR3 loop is CASSSRLAGYEQYF. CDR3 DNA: TGTGCCAGCAGTTCACGACTAGCGGGGTACGAGCAGTACTTC.

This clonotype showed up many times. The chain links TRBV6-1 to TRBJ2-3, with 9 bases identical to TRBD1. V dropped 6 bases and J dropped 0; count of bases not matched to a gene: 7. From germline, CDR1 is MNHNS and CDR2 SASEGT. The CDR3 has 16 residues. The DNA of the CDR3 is TGTGCCAGCAGAATACAGGGGGCACGGAGCACAGATACGCAGTATTTT. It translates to CASRIQGARSTDTQYF.

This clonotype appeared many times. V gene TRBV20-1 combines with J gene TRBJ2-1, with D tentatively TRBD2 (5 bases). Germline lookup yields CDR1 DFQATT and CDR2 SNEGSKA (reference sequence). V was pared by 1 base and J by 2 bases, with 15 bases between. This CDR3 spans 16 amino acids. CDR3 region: CSARVTTQSAYNEQFF. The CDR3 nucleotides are TGCAGTGCTAGAGTGACTACCCAAAGCGCCTACAATGAGCAGTTCTTC.

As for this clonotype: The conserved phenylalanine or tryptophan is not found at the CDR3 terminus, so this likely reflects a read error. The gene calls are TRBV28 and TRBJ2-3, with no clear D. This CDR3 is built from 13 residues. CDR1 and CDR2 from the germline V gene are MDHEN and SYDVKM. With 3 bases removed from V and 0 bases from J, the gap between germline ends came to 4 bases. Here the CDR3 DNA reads TGTGCCAGCAGTTTCGGGAGCACAGATACGCAGTATTAT. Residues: CASSFGSTDTQYY.

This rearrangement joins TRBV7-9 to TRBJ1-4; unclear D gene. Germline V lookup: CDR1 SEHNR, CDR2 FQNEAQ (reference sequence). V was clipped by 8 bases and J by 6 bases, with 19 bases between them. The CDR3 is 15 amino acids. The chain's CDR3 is CASQLGQHAHEKLFF. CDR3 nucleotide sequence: TGTGCCAGCCAACTCGGCCAGCACGCCCATGAAAAACTGTTTTTT.

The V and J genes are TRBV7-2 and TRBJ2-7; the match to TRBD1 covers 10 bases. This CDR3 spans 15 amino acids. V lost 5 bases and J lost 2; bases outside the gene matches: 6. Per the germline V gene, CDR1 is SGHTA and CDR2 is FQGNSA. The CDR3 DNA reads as TGTGCCAGCAGCGAGGGGACAGGGGCCCCCTACGAGCAGTACTTC. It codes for CASSEGTGAPYEQYF.

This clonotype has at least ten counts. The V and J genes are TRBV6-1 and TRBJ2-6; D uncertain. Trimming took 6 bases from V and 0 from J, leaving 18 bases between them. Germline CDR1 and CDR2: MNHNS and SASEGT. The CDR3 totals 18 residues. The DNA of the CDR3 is TGTGCCAGCAGCCCCAGTGGCAGGTTGAACTCTGGGGCCAACGTCCTGACTTTC. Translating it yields CASSPSGRLNSGANVLTF.

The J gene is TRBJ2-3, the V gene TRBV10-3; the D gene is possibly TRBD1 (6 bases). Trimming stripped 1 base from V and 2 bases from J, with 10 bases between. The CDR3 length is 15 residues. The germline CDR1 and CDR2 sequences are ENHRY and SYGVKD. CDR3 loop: CAISELDRFTDTQYF. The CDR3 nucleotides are TGTGCCATCAGTGAGTTGGACAGATTCACAGATACGCAGTATTTT.

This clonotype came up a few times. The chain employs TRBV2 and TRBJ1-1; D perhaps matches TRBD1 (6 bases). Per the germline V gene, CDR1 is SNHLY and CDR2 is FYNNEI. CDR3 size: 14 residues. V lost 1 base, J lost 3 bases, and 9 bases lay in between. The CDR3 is CASSEGQGHTEAFF. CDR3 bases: TGTGCCAGCAGTGAAGGGCAGGGGCACACTGAAGCTTTCTTT.

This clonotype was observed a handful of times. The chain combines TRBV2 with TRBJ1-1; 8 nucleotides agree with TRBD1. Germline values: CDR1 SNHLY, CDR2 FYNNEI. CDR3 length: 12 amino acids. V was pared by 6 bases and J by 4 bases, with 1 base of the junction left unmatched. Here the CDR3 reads CASRTGATEAFF. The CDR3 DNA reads TGTGCCAGCAGGACAGGGGCCACTGAAGCTTTCTTT.